The clone carrying this TCR beta chain showed up just once. Antigen specificity is unknown. Generated by immunoSEQ multiplex PCR, the TCRdb table keeps only in-frame clones and is missing some. The sample holds some 150,000 clones, just over 90% seen once. This entry belongs to a study of T cell responses to AZD1222 COVID-19 vaccine. Study results and caveats: Spike-specific TCR breadth and depth went up after people got two AZD1222 doses. Every sample of the repertoires postdated the peak T cell response. White British ancestry dominated among donors, who included more females, and clonal diversity was possibly underestimated. Reports indicate that nearly half of spike-specific TCRs are directed at unmutated variant regions.

V lost 5 bases and J lost 4, with 17 bases in between. This CDR3 is built from 15 residues. Germline loops: CDR1 LNHDA, CDR2 SQIVND (reference sequence). This chain connects TRBV19 to TRBJ2-5; D might be TRBD2 (6 bases). The clonotype comes from an adult in good health. The sequencing used peripheral blood, collected on day 0 of AZD1222 vaccination. The chain's CDR3 is CASSLATGGIETQYF. Written as DNA, the CDR3 is TGTGCCAGTAGTTTAGCTACAGGAGGGATAGAGACCCAGTACTTC. Based on the CDR3 plus reference TRBV19 and TRBJ2-5, the full variable domain is DGGITQSPKYLFRKEGQNVTLSCEQNLNHDAMYWYRQDPGQGLRLIYYSQIVNDFQKGDIAEGYSVSREKKESFPLTVTSAQKNPTAFYLCASSLATGGIETQYFGPGTRLLVL.